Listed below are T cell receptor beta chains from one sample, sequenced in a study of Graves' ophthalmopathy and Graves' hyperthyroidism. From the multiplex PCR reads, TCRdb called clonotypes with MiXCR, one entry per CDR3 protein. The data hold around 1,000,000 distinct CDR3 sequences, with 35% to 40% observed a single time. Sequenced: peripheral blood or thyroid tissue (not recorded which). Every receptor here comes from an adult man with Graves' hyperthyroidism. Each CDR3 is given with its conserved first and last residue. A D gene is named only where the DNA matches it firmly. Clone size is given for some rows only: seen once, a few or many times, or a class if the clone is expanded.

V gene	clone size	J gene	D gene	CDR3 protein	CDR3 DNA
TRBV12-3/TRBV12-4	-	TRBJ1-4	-	CASTKRAQGGEKLFF	TGTGCCAGCACCAAAAGGGCACAGGGCGGGGAAAAACTGTTTTTT
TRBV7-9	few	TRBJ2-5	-	CASSLVRTQYF	TGTGCCAGCAGCTTGGTCAGGACCCAGTACTTC
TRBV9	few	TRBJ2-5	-	CASSVSGGGQETQYF	TGTGCCAGCAGCGTATCTGGAGGGGGCCAAGAGACCCAGTACTTC
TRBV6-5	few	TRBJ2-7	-	CASTAAVSYEQYF	TGTGCCAGCACGGCCGCGGTCTCCTACGAGCAGTACTTC
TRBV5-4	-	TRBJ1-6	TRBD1	CASSPTTGSNSPLHF	TGTGCCAGCTCACCAACGACAGGGAGCAATTCACCCCTCCACTTT
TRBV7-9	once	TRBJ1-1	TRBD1	CASSLLQGPTEAFF	TGTGCCAGCAGTTTATTACAGGGGCCCACTGAAGCTTTCTTT
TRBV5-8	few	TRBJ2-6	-	CASSLVGGSSSGANVLTF	TGTGCCAGCAGCTTGGTGGGCGGGTCTAGCTCTGGGGCCAACGTCCTGACTTTC
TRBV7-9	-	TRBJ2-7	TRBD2	CASSPRLAGGGDEQYF	TGTGCCAGCAGCCCCCGACTAGCGGGGGGGGGTGACGAGCAGTACTTC
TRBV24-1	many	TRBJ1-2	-	CATSEGDGFYGYTF	TGTGCCACCAGTGAAGGGGACGGTTTCTATGGCTACACCTTC
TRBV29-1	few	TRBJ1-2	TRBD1	CSVGDRGSDGYTF	TGCAGCGTTGGGGACAGGGGATCGGACGGCTACACCTTC
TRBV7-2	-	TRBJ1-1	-	CASSLVSTGNTEAFF	TGTGCCAGCAGCTTAGTATCGACAGGGAACACTGAAGCTTTCTTT
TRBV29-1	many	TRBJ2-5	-	CSVEWGGPGETQYF	TGCAGCGTTGAATGGGGAGGACCTGGAGAGACCCAGTACTTC
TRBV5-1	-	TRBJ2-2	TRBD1	CASSSGQGAVGELFF	TGCGCCAGCAGCTCAGGACAGGGGGCCGTCGGGGAGCTGTTTTTT
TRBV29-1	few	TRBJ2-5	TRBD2	CSVVSSGGQETQYF	TGCAGCGTTGTATCCAGCGGGGGCCAAGAGACCCAGTACTTC
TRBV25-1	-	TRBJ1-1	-	CASLSGVVTEAFF	TGTGCCAGCTTATCAGGGGTGGTCACTGAAGCTTTCTTT
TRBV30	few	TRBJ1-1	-	CAWRKQGHGEAFF	TGTGCCTGGAGGAAACAGGGACACGGTGAAGCTTTCTTT
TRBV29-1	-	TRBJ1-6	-	CSLVGQYNSPLHF	TGCAGCTTGGTCGGACAATATAATTCACCCCTCCACTTT
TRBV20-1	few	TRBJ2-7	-	CSARDRGGEQYF	TGCAGTGCTAGAGACAGGGGTGGGGAGCAGTACTTC
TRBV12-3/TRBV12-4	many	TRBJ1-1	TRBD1	CASSGTVRKAFF	TGTGCCAGCAGTGGGACAGTTAGGAAAGCTTTCTTT
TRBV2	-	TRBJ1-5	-	CASSEDGLKRPQHF	TGTGCCAGCAGTGAAGATGGCCTCAAGAGGCCCCAGCATTTT
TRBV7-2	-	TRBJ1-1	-	CASSRGTLHSAEAFF	TGTGCCAGCAGCCGTGGCACTCTGCATTCGGCTGAAGCTTTCTTT
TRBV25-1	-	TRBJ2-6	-	CASSVLGVGANVLTF	TGTGCCAGCAGTGTATTGGGGGTAGGGGCCAACGTCCTGACTTTC
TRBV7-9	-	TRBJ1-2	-	CASSQDEMPNLNYGYTF	TGTGCCAGCAGCCAAGATGAGATGCCTAACCTTAACTATGGCTACACCTTC
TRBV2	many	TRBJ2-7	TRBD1	CASNPGQSYEQYF	TGTGCCAGCAATCCGGGACAGTCATACGAGCAGTACTTC